The text below deals with one T cell receptor beta chain. Its cognate antigen is unknown. This sample was taken from a study of regulatory T cells in long-lasting Graves disease. The study's findings and limits: Lower TCR diversity characterized persistent Graves' patients relative to newly diagnosed patients. There were preferences for TRBV28, TRBJ1-2 and TRBJ2-5 in persistent disease.

Time point of the sample: newly diagnosed GD, antithyroid drugs for less than 3 months. From RNA extracted from PBMCs, the TCR library was made. Libraries of TCR beta came from iRepertoire HTBI primers plus Arm-PCR of CDR3 regions. Each CDR3 protein is one row after TCRdb ran MiXCR on the multiplex PCR reads. The data show 550,000 to 600,000 distinct CDR3 sequences, more than 15% seen once. V dropped 0 bases and J dropped 6 bases, with 11 bases sitting between them. The CDR3 totals 14 residues. Germline V gene data show CDR1 as LNHDA and CDR2 as SQIVND (reference sequence). This same sample was also taken into another study, of T cells in Graves' hyperthyroidism and ophthalmopathy. In that study: It was a median approximately 6.9 months before onset that the model predicted ophthalmopathy.

The TCR sequence derives from a man aged 18 to 35 with Graves disease. This chain joins TRBV19 and TRBJ1-1; D call uncertain. Sequences were derived from peripheral blood mononuclear cells (PBMCs), sampled at new diagnosis, from a patient treated with antithyroid drugs. In nucleotides, the CDR3 is TGTGCCAGTAGTATAGAAACAGCTAATGCTGAAGCTTTCTTT. It yields the protein CASSIETANAEAFF.